The 10 T cell receptor beta chains presented below share a single source sample, sequenced in a study of blood T cell repertoires in COVID-19. TCRdb keeps only in-frame clones here, not all; method: immunoSEQ multiplex PCR. The sample holds around 97,000 clones, roughly nine tenths seen once. The material sequenced was peripheral blood. The receptors derive from a man aged 50-60 years in a cohort sampled during active COVID-19.

The genes are TRBV2 and TRBJ1-6; 7 bases map to TRBD1. CDR1 and CDR2 (germline): SNHLY, FYNNEI. With 6 bases clipped from V and 9 bases from J, the junction kept 14 bases outside the gene matches. This CDR3 is built from 16 residues. CDR3 in amino acids: CASRRQGQLDVSPLHF. Written as DNA, the CDR3 is TGTGCCAGCAGGAGACAGGGCCAACTCGATGTTTCACCCCTCCACTTT.

This clone was observed a handful of times. In DNA form, the CDR3 reads TGTGCCAGCAGCCCCGGGACTTCTGGGGAGCTGTTTTTT. It is translated as CASSPGTSGELFF. J is TRBJ2-2 and V is TRBV5-6; D may be TRBD2 (6 bases). Trimming left V 4 bases short and J 8 bases short, with 12 bases between. Germline values: CDR1 SGHDT, CDR2 YYEEEE. This CDR3 contains 13 residues.

The gene calls are TRBV6-2 or TRBV6-3 and TRBJ2-7, with D possibly being TRBD1 (6 bases). Germline V gene sequence: CDR1 MNHEY, CDR2 SVGEGT. This CDR3 region has 14 residues. Trimming stripped 6 bases from V and 3 bases from J, with 15 bases between. CDR3 DNA sequence: TGTGCCAGCAGCCATGACAGGACGCTCTACGAGCAGTACGTC. Protein: CASSHDRTLYEQYV.

V usage is TRBV19 and J usage is TRBJ2-5, with a weak D call TRBD2 (6 bases). The CDR3 consists of 15 residues. V lost 3 bases and J lost 4, with 15 bases in between. Looked up from germline, CDR1 is LNHDA and CDR2 is SQIVND (reference sequence). CDR3 coding DNA: TGTGCCAGTAGTATTGATGCTCGGGGGTCAGAGACCCAGTACTTC. Its translation: CASSIDARGSETQYF.

The genes are TRBV12-3 or TRBV12-4 and TRBJ1-1, with D possibly TRBD1 on 6 matching bases. There are 11 residues in the CDR3. Trimming removed 5 bases from V and 14 bases from J, with 15 bases in between. The chain's CDR3 is CASSTNRVSFF. The DNA for the CDR3 is TGTGCCAGCAGTACCAACAGGGTTTCCTTCTTT.

The V call is TRBV19, the J call TRBJ1-5; D might be TRBD1 (5 bases). This CDR3 has 15 residues. The V gene lost 3 bases and the J gene lost 7 bases, with 16 bases spanning the gap. Germline loops: CDR1 LNHDA, CDR2 SQIVND (reference sequence). CDR3 bases: TGTGCCAGTAGTATTAGTGGCAGGGAACGACAGCCCCAGCATTTT. Translation gives CASSISGRERQPQHF.

J is TRBJ2-3 and V is TRBV4-2; tentatively, D is TRBD2 (7 bases). Deletions cut 0 bases from V and 2 bases from J, with 27 bases between. Germline values: CDR1 LGHNA, CDR2 YNFKEQ. The CDR3 contains 21 residues. This CDR3 reads CASSQDGPAGTRHLYTDTQYF. CDR3 DNA: TGTGCCAGCAGCCAAGATGGGCCAGCGGGGACACGGCACCTATACACAGATACGCAGTATTTT.

This sequence joins TRBV7-8 and TRBJ1-2; D not certain. The CDR3 has 14 residues. From germline, CDR1 is SGHVS and CDR2 FQNEAQ. Trimming removed 1 base from V and 4 bases from J, with 10 bases in between. The CDR3 nucleotides are TGTGCCAGCAGCTTAGGAGGGTCGGGCTATGGCTACACCTTC. Amino acid sequence: CASSLGGSGYGYTF.

The chain carries TRBV5-6 and TRBJ1-6; D is undetermined. V was clipped by 3 bases and J by 7 bases, with 8 bases between them. The germline V gene encodes CDR1 SGHDT and CDR2 YYEEEE. This CDR3 region has 13 residues. The CDR3 nucleotides are TGTGCCAGCAGCTCGAACATCAATTCACCCCTCCACTTT. Residues: CASSSNINSPLHF.

The rearrangement joins TRBV6-5 to TRBJ2-7; possibly TRBD2 for D (6 bases). Germline V gene lookup returns CDR1 MNHEY and CDR2 SVGAGI. The CDR3 covers 14 residues. V was pared by 8 bases and J by 1 base, with 15 bases between. CDR3 protein: CASLEGGASYEQYF. The CDR3 DNA is TGTGCCAGCTTAGAGGGCGGGGCGTCCTACGAGCAGTACTTC.